This T cell receptor (beta chain) was observed in a study of immune evolution from preneoplasia to lung adenocarcinoma. The table came from immunoSEQ multiplex PCR; TCRdb's copy has only in-frame clones and leaves some out. The sample holds about 3,500 clones, 70% to 80% seen once. The germline gives CDR1 MNHNY, CDR2 SVGAGI (reference sequence). V lost 6 bases and J lost 8, with 13 bases in between. The CDR3 length is 13 residues. This TCR derives from a person aged 55-80 years with lung adenocarcinoma. The chain combines TRBV6-6 with TRBJ2-2, with D unresolved. Sequenced sample: FFPE lung adenocarcinoma in situ tissue. CDR3 coding DNA: TGTGCCAGCAGCTCCCAGGCCGGAGGGGAGCTGTTTTTT. Its protein is CASSSQAGGELFF.